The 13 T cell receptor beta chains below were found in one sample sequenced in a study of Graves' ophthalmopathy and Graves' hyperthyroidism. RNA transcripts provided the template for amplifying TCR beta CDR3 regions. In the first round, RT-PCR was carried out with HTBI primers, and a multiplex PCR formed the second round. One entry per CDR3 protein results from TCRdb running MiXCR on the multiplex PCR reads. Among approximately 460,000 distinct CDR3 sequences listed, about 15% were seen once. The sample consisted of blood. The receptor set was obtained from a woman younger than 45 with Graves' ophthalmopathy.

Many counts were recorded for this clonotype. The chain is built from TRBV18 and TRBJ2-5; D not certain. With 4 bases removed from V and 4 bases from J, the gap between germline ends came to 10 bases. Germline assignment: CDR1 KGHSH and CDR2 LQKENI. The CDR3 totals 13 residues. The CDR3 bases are TGTGCCAGCTCACGGAAGGTGGGAGAGACCCAGTACTTC. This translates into CASSRKVGETQYF. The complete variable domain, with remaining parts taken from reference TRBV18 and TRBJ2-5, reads NAGVMQNPRHLVRRRGQEARLRCSPMKGHSHVYWYRQLPEEGLKFMVYLQKENIIDESGMPKERFSAEFPKEGPSILRIQQVVRGDSAAYFCASSRKVGETQYFGPGTRLLVL.

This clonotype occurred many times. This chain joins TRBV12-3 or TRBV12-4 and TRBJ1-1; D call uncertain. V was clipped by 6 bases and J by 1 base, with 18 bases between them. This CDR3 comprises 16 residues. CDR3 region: CASSPGQAYQNTEAFF. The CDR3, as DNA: TGTGCCAGCAGCCCCGGGCAGGCCTACCAGAACACTGAAGCTTTCTTT.

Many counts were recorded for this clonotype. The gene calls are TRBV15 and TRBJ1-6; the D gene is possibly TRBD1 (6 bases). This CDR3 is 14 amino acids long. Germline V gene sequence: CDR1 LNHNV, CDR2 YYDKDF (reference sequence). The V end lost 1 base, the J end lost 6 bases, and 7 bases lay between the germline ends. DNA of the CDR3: TGTGCCACCAGCAGAGCAGGGGCTAATTCACCCCTCCACTTT. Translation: CATSRAGANSPLHF. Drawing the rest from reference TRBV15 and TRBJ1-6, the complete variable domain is DAMVIQNPRYQVTQFGKPVTLSCSQTLNHNVMYWYQQKSSQAPKLLFHYYDKDFNNEADTPDNFQSRRPNTSFCFLDIRSPGLGDTAMYLCATSRAGANSPLHFGNGTRLTVT.

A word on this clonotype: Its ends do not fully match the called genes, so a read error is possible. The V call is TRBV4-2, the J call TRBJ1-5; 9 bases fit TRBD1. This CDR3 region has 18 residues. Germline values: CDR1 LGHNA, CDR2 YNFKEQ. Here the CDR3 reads CTSSQDFTGGLSNQPQHF. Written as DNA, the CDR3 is TGTACCAGCAGCCAAGATTTTACAGGGGGCCTCAGCAATCAGCCCCAGCATTTT.

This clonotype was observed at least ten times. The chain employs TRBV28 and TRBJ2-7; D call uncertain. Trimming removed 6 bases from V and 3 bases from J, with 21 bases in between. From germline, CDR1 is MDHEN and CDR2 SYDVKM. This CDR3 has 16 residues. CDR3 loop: CASSPRLGLHYYEQYF. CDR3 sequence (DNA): TGTGCCAGCAGCCCCCGCCTAGGGCTTCACTACTACGAGCAGTACTTC.

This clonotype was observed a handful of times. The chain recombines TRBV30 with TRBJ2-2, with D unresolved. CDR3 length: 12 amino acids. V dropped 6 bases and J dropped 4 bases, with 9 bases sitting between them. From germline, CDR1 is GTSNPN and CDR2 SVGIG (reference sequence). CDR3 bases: TGTGCCTGTAGGGCCTTCACCGGGGAGCTGTTTTTT. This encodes CACRAFTGELFF.

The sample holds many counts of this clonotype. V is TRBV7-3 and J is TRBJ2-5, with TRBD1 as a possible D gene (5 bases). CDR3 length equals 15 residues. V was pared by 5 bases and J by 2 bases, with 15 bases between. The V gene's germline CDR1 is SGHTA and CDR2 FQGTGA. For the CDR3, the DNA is TGTGCCAGCAGCACCCAACCAGGGCCGCAAGAGACCCAGTACTTC. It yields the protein CASSTQPGPQETQYF.

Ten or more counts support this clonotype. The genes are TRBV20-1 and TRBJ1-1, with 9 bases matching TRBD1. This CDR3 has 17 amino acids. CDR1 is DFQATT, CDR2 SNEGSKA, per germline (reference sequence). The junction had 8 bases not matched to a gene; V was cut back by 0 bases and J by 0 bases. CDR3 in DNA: TGCAGTGCTAGAGACCCCCCGGGACAGGGAATGAACACTGAAGCTTTCTTT. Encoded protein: CSARDPPGQGMNTEAFF.

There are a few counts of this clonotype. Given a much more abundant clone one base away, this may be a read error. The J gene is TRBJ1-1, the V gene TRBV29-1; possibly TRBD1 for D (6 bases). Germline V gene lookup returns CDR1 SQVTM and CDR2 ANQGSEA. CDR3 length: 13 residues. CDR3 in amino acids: CNVTGQMVTEAFF. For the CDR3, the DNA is TGCAACGTCACCGGACAGATGGTCACTGAAGCTTTCTTT. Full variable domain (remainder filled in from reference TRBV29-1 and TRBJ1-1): SAVISQKPSRDICQRGTSLTIQCQVDSQVTMMFWYRQQPGQSLTLIATANQGSEATYESGFVIDKFPISRPNLTFSTLTVSNMSPEDSSIYLCNVTGQMVTEAFFGQGTRLTVV.

As DNA, the CDR3 is TGTGCCAGCAGTCTAGGTGTCACAGATACGCAGTATTTT. Residues: CASSLGVTDTQYF. This chain joins TRBV6-1 and TRBJ2-3; D unclear. The CDR3 sequence is 13 residues long. The germline gives CDR1 MNHNS, CDR2 SASEGT. Deletions cut 5 bases from V and 2 bases from J, with 8 bases between.

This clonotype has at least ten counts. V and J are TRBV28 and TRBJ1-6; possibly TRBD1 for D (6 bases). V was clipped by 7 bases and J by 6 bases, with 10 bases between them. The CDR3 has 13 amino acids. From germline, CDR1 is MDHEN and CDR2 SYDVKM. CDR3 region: CASKKQGNSPLHF. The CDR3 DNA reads TGTGCCAGCAAGAAACAGGGTAATTCACCCCTCCACTTT. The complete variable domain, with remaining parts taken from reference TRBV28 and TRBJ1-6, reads DVKVTQSSRYLVKRTGEKVFLECVQDMDHENMFWYRQDPGLGLRLIYFSYDVKMKEKGDIPEGYSVSREKKERFSLILESASTNQTSMYLCASKKQGNSPLHFGNGTRLTVT.

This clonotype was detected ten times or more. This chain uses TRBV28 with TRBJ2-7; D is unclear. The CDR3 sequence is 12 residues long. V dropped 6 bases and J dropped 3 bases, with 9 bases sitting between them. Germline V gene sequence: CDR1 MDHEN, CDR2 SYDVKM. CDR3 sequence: CASSDGYYEQYF. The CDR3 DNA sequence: TGTGCCAGCAGCGATGGGTACTACGAGCAGTACTTC.

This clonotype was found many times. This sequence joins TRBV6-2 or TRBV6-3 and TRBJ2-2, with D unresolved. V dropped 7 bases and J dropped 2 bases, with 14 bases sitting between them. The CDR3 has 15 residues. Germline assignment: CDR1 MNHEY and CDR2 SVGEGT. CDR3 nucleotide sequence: TGTGCCAGCACCACGACCGACGGTAACACCGGGGAGCTGTTTTTT. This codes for CASTTTDGNTGELFF.